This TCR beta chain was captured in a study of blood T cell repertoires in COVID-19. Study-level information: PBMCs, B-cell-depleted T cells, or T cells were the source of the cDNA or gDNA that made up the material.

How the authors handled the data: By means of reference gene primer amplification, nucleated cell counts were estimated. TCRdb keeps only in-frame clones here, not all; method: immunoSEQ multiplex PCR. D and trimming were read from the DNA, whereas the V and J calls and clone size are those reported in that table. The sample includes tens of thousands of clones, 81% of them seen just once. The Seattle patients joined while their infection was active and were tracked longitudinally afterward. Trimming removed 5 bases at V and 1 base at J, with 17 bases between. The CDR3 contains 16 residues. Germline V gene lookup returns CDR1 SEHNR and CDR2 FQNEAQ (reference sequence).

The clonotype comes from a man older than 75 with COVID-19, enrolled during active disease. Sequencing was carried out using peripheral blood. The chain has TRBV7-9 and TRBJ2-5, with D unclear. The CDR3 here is CASSPTNQLGQETQYF. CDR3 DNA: TGTGCCAGCAGCCCCACTAACCAGCTAGGCCAAGAGACCCAGTACTTC. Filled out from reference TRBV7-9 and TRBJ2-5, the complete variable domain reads DTGVSQNPRHKITKRGQNVTFRCDPISEHNRLYWYRQTLGQGPEFLTYFQNEAQLEKSRLLSDRFSAERPKGSFSTLEIQRTEQGDSAMYLCASSPTNQLGQETQYFGPGTRLLVL.